The 8 T cell receptor beta chains given below trace back to one sample, sequenced in a study of T cells after yellow fever vaccination. TCRdb used MiXCR to reprocess the 5' RACE reads, holding one entry per CDR3 protein. The repertoire holds approximately 510,000 distinct CDR3 sequences, with 21% as singletons. The sample in question was PBMCs, obtained about 20 days after the first yellow fever vaccination. The receptors shown here come from a man between 18 and 29 years old who received the YFV17D yellow fever vaccine.

The J gene is TRBJ2-7, the V gene TRBV7-7, with 11 bases that match TRBD1. Germline CDR1 SSHAT, CDR2 FNYEAQ (reference sequence). The CDR3 is made up of 17 amino acids. The CDR3 loop is CASSSGQGANRSYEQYV. The CDR3 nucleotides read TGTGCTAGCAGTTCCGGACAGGGGGCTAATCGATCCTACGAGCAGTACGTC.

CDR3 sequence: CSVTLIGRDTSTDTQYF. The CDR3 DNA sequence: TGCAGCGTCACCCTAATTGGGCGGGACACTAGCACAGATACGCAGTATTTT. The chain carries TRBV29-1 and TRBJ2-3; D might be TRBD1 or TRBD2, each matching 6 bases. Germline-derived CDR1 and CDR2 are SQVTM and ANQGSEA. The CDR3 consists of 17 residues. Trimming removed 6 bases at V and 0 bases at J, with 22 bases between.

This clonotype has only a few counts. V is TRBV10-3 and J is TRBJ1-1, with D perhaps TRBD1 (5 bases). The germline V gene encodes CDR1 ENHRY and CDR2 SYGVKD. Between the trimmed V and J ends, which lost 4 bases and 3 bases, there was a span of 12 bases. The CDR3 contains 14 residues. The CDR3 spells CAISAIQVDTEAFF. As DNA, the CDR3 is TGTGCCATCAGTGCCATACAGGTGGACACTGAAGCTTTCTTT.

V gene TRBV5-1 combines with J gene TRBJ2-3; 13 positions agree with TRBD2. Trimming removed 0 bases from V and 1 base from J; junction bases left unmatched: 2. The germline V gene has CDR1 SGHRS and CDR2 YFSETQ. The CDR3 runs 17 residues. The CDR3 sequence: CASSLAGLAGGTDTQYF. CDR3 nucleotide sequence: TGCGCCAGCAGCTTGGCCGGACTAGCGGGGGGCACAGATACGCAGTATTTT. Using reference TRBV5-1 and TRBJ2-3 for the parts outside the CDR3, the full variable domain is KAGVTQTPRYLIKTRGQQVTLSCSPISGHRSVSWYQQTPGQGLQFLFEYFSETQRNKGNFPGRFSGRQFSNSRSEMNVSTLELGDSALYLCASSLAGLAGGTDTQYFGPGTRLTVL.

This clonotype occurred a few times. The V and J genes are TRBV5-1 and TRBJ2-1; TRBD2 matches 9 bases. Germline assignment: CDR1 SGHRS and CDR2 YFSETQ. CDR3 size: 18 residues. V was pared by 5 bases and J by 8 bases, with 20 bases of the junction left unmatched. The CDR3 loop reads CASSPFGVAGDIHDEQFF. CDR3 nucleotides: TGCGCCAGCAGTCCCTTCGGGGTAGCGGGGGATATCCACGATGAGCAGTTCTTC.

This chain uses TRBV30 with TRBJ2-5, with a tentative D call TRBD1 (5 bases). Trimming shortened V by 2 bases and J by 5 bases, and 12 bases separated the two germline ends. The length of the CDR3 is 13 residues. CDR1 is GTSNPN, CDR2 SVGIG, per germline (reference sequence). CDR3 DNA sequence: TGTGCCTGGAGTATTCAGGGTTCGGAGACCCAGTACTTC. Its protein is CAWSIQGSETQYF.

This clonotype occurred a few times. The V call is TRBV7-9, the J call TRBJ2-1; D is ambiguous. The V end lost 2 bases, the J end lost 4 bases, and 12 bases lay between the germline ends. This CDR3 region has 15 residues. Germline values: CDR1 SEHNR, CDR2 FQNEAQ (reference sequence). The CDR3 is CASSLRSSGYNEQFF. For the CDR3, the DNA is TGTGCCAGCAGCTTAAGGTCCTCTGGGTACAATGAGCAGTTCTTC.

This clonotype was picked up many times. CDR3 protein: CASSSGGRGSSEQYF. In nucleotides, the CDR3 is TGCGCCAGCAGCTCCGGGGGTCGGGGATCCTCTGAGCAGTACTTC. The J gene is TRBJ2-7, the V gene TRBV5-1, with a tentative D call TRBD2 (6 bases). V was trimmed by 3 bases and J by 7 bases, leaving 20 bases between them. This CDR3 contains 15 residues. Germline V gene data show CDR1 as SGHRS and CDR2 as YFSETQ.